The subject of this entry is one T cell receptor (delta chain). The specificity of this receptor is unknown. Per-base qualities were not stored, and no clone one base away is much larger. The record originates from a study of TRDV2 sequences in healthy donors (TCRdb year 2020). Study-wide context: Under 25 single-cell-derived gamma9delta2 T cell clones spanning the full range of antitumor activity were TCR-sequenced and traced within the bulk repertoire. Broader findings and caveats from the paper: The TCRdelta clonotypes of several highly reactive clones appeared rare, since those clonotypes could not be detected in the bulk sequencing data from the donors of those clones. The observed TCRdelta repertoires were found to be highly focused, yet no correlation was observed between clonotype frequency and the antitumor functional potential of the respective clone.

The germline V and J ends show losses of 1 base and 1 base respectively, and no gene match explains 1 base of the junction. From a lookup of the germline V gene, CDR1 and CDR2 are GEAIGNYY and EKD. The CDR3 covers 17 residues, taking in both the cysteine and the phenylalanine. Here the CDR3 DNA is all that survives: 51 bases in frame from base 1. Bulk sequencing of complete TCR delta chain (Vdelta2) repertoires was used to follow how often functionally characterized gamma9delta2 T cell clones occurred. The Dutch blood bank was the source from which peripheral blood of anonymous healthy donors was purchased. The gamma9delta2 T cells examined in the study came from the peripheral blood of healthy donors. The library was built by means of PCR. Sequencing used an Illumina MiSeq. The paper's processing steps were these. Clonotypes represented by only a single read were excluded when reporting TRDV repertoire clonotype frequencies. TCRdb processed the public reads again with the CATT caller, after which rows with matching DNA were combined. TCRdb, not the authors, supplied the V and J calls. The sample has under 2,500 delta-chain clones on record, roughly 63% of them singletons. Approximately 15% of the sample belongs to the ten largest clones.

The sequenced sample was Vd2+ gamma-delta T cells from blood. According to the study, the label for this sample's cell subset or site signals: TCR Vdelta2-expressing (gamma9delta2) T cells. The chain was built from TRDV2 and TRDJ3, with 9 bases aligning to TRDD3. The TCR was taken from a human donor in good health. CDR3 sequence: CACDTTGGSWDTRQMFF. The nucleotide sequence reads TGTGCCTGTGACACTACTGGGGGATCCTGGGACACCCGACAGATGTTTTTC.